This is a list of T cell receptor beta chains from one sample in a study of shared clonotypes between healthy human individuals. The repertoire was sequenced with immunoSEQ multiplex PCR; TCRdb's copy has only in-frame clones and lacks some. This repertoire shows 2 million to 3 million clones, over 85% found once; its top ten account for approximately 0.36%. Sequences were obtained from naive CD4+ T cells from PBMCs. All receptors come from a young man in good health. Some clones in this sample may be carry-over from other donors' samples. CDR3s include the opening cysteine and the closing phenylalanine or tryptophan. A D gene is named only where the DNA matches it firmly. Clone size, where shown, is once, few, many, or a class for clones that have expanded.

V gene: TRBV2
J gene: TRBJ2-7
D gene: -
clone size: -
CDR3 DNA: TGTGCCAGCAGCGGGTGGGTCGAGCAGTACTTC
CDR3 protein: CASSGWVEQYF

V gene: TRBV4-1
J gene: TRBJ1-2
D gene: TRBD1
clone size: -
CDR3 DNA: TGCGCCAGCAGCCAGGACGACAGGGGATTTGGAGGCTACACCTTC
CDR3 protein: CASSQDDRGFGGYTF

V gene: TRBV5-5
J gene: TRBJ1-5
D gene: -
clone size: -
CDR3 DNA: TGTGCCAGCAGCTTACGCAACAATCAGCCCCAGCATTTT
CDR3 protein: CASSLRNNQPQHF

V gene: TRBV7-9
J gene: TRBJ2-3
D gene: TRBD2
clone size: -
CDR3 DNA: TGTGGCTTGACTAGCGGGAACACAGATACGCAGTATTTT
CDR3 protein: CGLTSGNTDTQYF

V gene: TRBV5-1
J gene: TRBJ2-2
D gene: TRBD1
clone size: once
CDR3 DNA: TGCGCCAGCAGCTTGTCGGGACAGGGATGGGCCGGGGAGCTGTTTTTT
CDR3 protein: CASSLSGQGWAGELFF

V gene: TRBV7-9
J gene: TRBJ2-1
D gene: TRBD2
clone size: -
CDR3 DNA: TGTGCCAGCAGCTTAGTAGGTGGCGGGAGGGGCTACAATGAGCAGTTCTTC
CDR3 protein: CASSLVGGGRGYNEQFF

V gene: TRBV11-2
J gene: TRBJ2-1
D gene: -
clone size: -
CDR3 DNA: TGTGCCAGCAGCTTAGGTCAAGATGAGCAGTTCTTC
CDR3 protein: CASSLGQDEQFF

V gene: TRBV29-1
J gene: TRBJ2-6
D gene: -
clone size: -
CDR3 DNA: TGCAGCGTTGACGCGGGAAAGAGCTCTGGGGCCAACGTCCTGACTTTC
CDR3 protein: CSVDAGKSSGANVLTF

V gene: TRBV18
J gene: TRBJ2-3
D gene: TRBD2
clone size: -
CDR3 DNA: TGTGCCAGCTCACCACCGTTAGCGGGAGGGACAGATACGCAGTATTTT
CDR3 protein: CASSPPLAGGTDTQYF

V gene: TRBV21-1
J gene: TRBJ1-3
D gene: -
clone size: -
CDR3 DNA: TGTGCCAGCAGCAAAGAGATTTTCAGGGCGGGATCCTCCCAACCTTCTGGAAACACCATATATTTT
CDR3 protein: CASSKEIFRAGSSQPSGNTIYF

V gene: TRBV5-1
J gene: TRBJ1-5
D gene: -
clone size: once
CDR3 DNA: TGCGCCAGCAGCTTGGACGGCAGGGAGGGCAATCAGCCCCAGCATTTT
CDR3 protein: CASSLDGREGNQPQHF

V gene: TRBV4-1
J gene: TRBJ2-6
D gene: TRBD2
clone size: -
CDR3 DNA: TGCGCCAGCAGCCCGGGACTAGCGGGCCTCTCTGGGGCCAACGTCCTGACTTTC
CDR3 protein: CASSPGLAGLSGANVLTF

V gene: TRBV28
J gene: TRBJ2-7
D gene: TRBD1
clone size: once
CDR3 DNA: TGTGCCAGCAGTGGGGACAGACACGAGCAGTACTTC
CDR3 protein: CASSGDRHEQYF

V gene: TRBV5-1
J gene: TRBJ2-3
D gene: -
clone size: -
CDR3 DNA: TGCGCCAGCAGCGCCACTATAAGTAGCGCAGATACGCAGTATTTT
CDR3 protein: CASSATISSADTQYF

V gene: TRBV29-1
J gene: TRBJ1-1
D gene: TRBD1
clone size: -
CDR3 DNA: TGCAGCGCCCAACAGGGGGGGACTGAAGCTTTCTTT
CDR3 protein: CSAQQGGTEAFF

V gene: TRBV6-4
J gene: TRBJ1-2
D gene: -
clone size: once
CDR3 DNA: TGTGCCAGCAGCCCCAGAGGCGCTAACTATGGCTACACCTTC
CDR3 protein: CASSPRGANYGYTF

V gene: TRBV6-1
J gene: TRBJ1-1
D gene: -
clone size: -
CDR3 DNA: TGTGCCAGCAGTGAAGTGCGTACAGGGCGAACTGAAGCTTTCTTT
CDR3 protein: CASSEVRTGRTEAFF

V gene: TRBV5-1
J gene: TRBJ1-1
D gene: -
clone size: -
CDR3 DNA: TGCGCCAGCAGCTTGGCTACAGGCGGAACTGAAGCTTTCTTT
CDR3 protein: CASSLATGGTEAFF

V gene: TRBV15
J gene: TRBJ2-1
D gene: TRBD2
clone size: few
CDR3 DNA: TGTGCCACCAGCAGAGACCTAGCGGGAGACCATGAGCAGTTCTTC
CDR3 protein: CATSRDLAGDHEQFF

V gene: TRBV28
J gene: TRBJ2-5
D gene: -
clone size: -
CDR3 DNA: TGTGCCAGCAGTTCGCCGGGCATCCAAGAGACCCAGTACTTC
CDR3 protein: CASSSPGIQETQYF

V gene: TRBV29-1
J gene: TRBJ2-2
D gene: -
clone size: -
CDR3 DNA: TGCAGCGGTAGAGTCGAGAGAACCTTCACCGGGGAGCTGTTTTTT
CDR3 protein: CSGRVERTFTGELFF

V gene: TRBV9
J gene: TRBJ2-7
D gene: -
clone size: -
CDR3 DNA: TGTGCCAGCAGCCGGGACACCCACTACGAGCAGTACTTC
CDR3 protein: CASSRDTHYEQYF

V gene: TRBV7-2
J gene: TRBJ2-1
D gene: TRBD2
clone size: -
CDR3 DNA: TGTGCCAGCAGCTTATTCTTGGCACCCGGGACTAGCTCCTACAATGAGCAGTTCTTC
CDR3 protein: CASSLFLAPGTSSYNEQFF

V gene: TRBV28
J gene: TRBJ2-7
D gene: -
clone size: -
CDR3 DNA: TGTGCCAGCAGTTTACCAACCTACGAGCAGTACTTC
CDR3 protein: CASSLPTYEQYF

V gene: TRBV5-6
J gene: TRBJ2-3
D gene: -
clone size: -
CDR3 DNA: TGTGCCAGCAGCTTGGCCAGGGATGGCACAGATACGCAGTATTTT
CDR3 protein: CASSLARDGTDTQYF

V gene: TRBV7-9
J gene: TRBJ2-3
D gene: -
clone size: -
CDR3 DNA: TGTGCCAGCAGCTTAGCGGGCAGCTACACAGATACGCAGTATTTT
CDR3 protein: CASSLAGSYTDTQYF

V gene: TRBV5-1
J gene: TRBJ2-3
D gene: TRBD1
clone size: once
CDR3 DNA: TGCGCCAGCAGCCAACAGGGGCCAGATACGCAGTATTTT
CDR3 protein: CASSQQGPDTQYF

V gene: TRBV5-1
J gene: TRBJ2-3
D gene: -
clone size: -
CDR3 DNA: TGCGCCAGCAGCTCCCTGGGAGATACGCAGTATTTT
CDR3 protein: CASSSLGDTQYF

V gene: TRBV5-1
J gene: TRBJ2-3
D gene: TRBD1
clone size: -
CDR3 DNA: TGCGCCAGCAGCTTGGCGGGACAGGGTGGGGATACGCAGTATTTT
CDR3 protein: CASSLAGQGGDTQYF

V gene: TRBV20-1
J gene: TRBJ1-5
D gene: TRBD1
clone size: few
CDR3 DNA: TGCAGTGCTGCAGGGGGTCAGCCCCAGCATTTT
CDR3 protein: CSAAGGQPQHF

V gene: TRBV18
J gene: TRBJ2-7
D gene: TRBD2
clone size: -
CDR3 DNA: TGTGCCAGCTCACCAACGCGGGGGTCCTCCTACGAGCAGTACTTC
CDR3 protein: CASSPTRGSSYEQYF

V gene: TRBV2
J gene: TRBJ2-4
D gene: -
clone size: -
CDR3 DNA: TGTGCCAGCAGTGAGTGGACAGTGGAAAACATTCAGTACTTC
CDR3 protein: CASSEWTVENIQYF

V gene: TRBV27
J gene: TRBJ2-2
D gene: -
clone size: -
CDR3 DNA: TGTGCCAGCAGTTTATCGATTGGGACCGGGGAGCTGTTTTTT
CDR3 protein: CASSLSIGTGELFF

V gene: TRBV18
J gene: TRBJ2-2
D gene: -
clone size: once
CDR3 DNA: TGTGCCAGCTCACCGGGGACTGGTAAAACCGGGGAGCTGTTTTTT
CDR3 protein: CASSPGTGKTGELFF

V gene: TRBV4-3
J gene: TRBJ2-5
D gene: -
clone size: -
CDR3 DNA: TGCGCCAGCAGCCAAGAGGCCAGGCAAGAGACCCAGTACTTC
CDR3 protein: CASSQEARQETQYF

V gene: TRBV5-1
J gene: TRBJ2-5
D gene: TRBD1
clone size: -
CDR3 DNA: TGCGCCAGCAGCTTAAGACCCGGGACAGGGGTACAAGAGACCCAGTACTTC
CDR3 protein: CASSLRPGTGVQETQYF

V gene: TRBV5-1
J gene: TRBJ1-2
D gene: TRBD1
clone size: -
CDR3 DNA: TGCGCCAGCAGCACGGGACAGGGCACAGGCTATGGCTACACCTTC
CDR3 protein: CASSTGQGTGYGYTF

V gene: TRBV7-9
J gene: TRBJ1-1
D gene: -
clone size: -
CDR3 DNA: TGTGCCAGTCTTCAGGGAGTAGGCACTGAAGCTTTCTTT
CDR3 protein: CASLQGVGTEAFF

V gene: TRBV5-1
J gene: TRBJ2-7
D gene: -
clone size: once
CDR3 DNA: TGCGCCAGCAACTCTGTCCAATCCTACGAGCAGTACTTC
CDR3 protein: CASNSVQSYEQYF

V gene: TRBV6-5
J gene: TRBJ2-2
D gene: -
clone size: -
CDR3 DNA: TGTGCCAGCAGTCGGGGGTCGGGCGGGGAGCTGTTTTTT
CDR3 protein: CASSRGSGGELFF

V gene: TRBV7-3
J gene: TRBJ1-4
D gene: TRBD1
clone size: -
CDR3 DNA: TGTGCCAGCGGGACAGGGGGTGGGAGTAATGAAAAACTGTTTTTT
CDR3 protein: CASGTGGGSNEKLFF

V gene: TRBV30
J gene: TRBJ2-7
D gene: -
clone size: -
CDR3 DNA: TGTGCCTGGGCTTCCCCACGAGGCGGTGCAACCTACGAGCAGTACTTC
CDR3 protein: CAWASPRGGATYEQYF

V gene: TRBV11-3
J gene: TRBJ1-3
D gene: -
clone size: -
CDR3 DNA: TGTGCCAGCAGCTTGATGGGGGCGTCTGGAAACACCATATATTTT
CDR3 protein: CASSLMGASGNTIYF

V gene: TRBV28
J gene: TRBJ1-1
D gene: -
clone size: -
CDR3 DNA: TGTGCCAGCAGCCCCACTCCGGGCAACACTGAAGCTTTCTTT
CDR3 protein: CASSPTPGNTEAFF

V gene: TRBV28
J gene: TRBJ1-2
D gene: -
clone size: once
CDR3 DNA: TGTGCCAGCAGTTCTACCACAGGGAAAGCTAACTATGGCTACACCTTC
CDR3 protein: CASSSTTGKANYGYTF

V gene: TRBV11-2
J gene: TRBJ1-1
D gene: TRBD1
clone size: -
CDR3 DNA: TGTGCCAGCAGCCTGACAGGGGGCACTGAAGCTTTCTTT
CDR3 protein: CASSLTGGTEAFF

V gene: TRBV18
J gene: TRBJ2-3
D gene: TRBD1
clone size: -
CDR3 DNA: TGTGCCAGCTCACCACCCCTTGGACAGGGAACAGATACGCAGTATTTT
CDR3 protein: CASSPPLGQGTDTQYF

V gene: TRBV7-3
J gene: TRBJ2-3
D gene: TRBD2
clone size: -
CDR3 DNA: TGTGCCAGCAGCATGGGGACCACTAGCGGGAGTGTCACAGATACGCAGTATTTT
CDR3 protein: CASSMGTTSGSVTDTQYF

V gene: TRBV7-8
J gene: TRBJ2-4
D gene: -
clone size: -
CDR3 DNA: TGTGCCAGCAGCTTAGCAGGGGCCAAAAACATTCAGTACTTC
CDR3 protein: CASSLAGAKNIQYF

V gene: TRBV2
J gene: TRBJ1-1
D gene: -
clone size: -
CDR3 DNA: TGTGCCAGCAGGCAGGAAATGAACACTGAAGCTTTCTTT
CDR3 protein: CASRQEMNTEAFF

V gene: TRBV4-1
J gene: TRBJ1-2
D gene: -
clone size: -
CDR3 DNA: TGCGCCAGCAGCCAATTCCCGACAGAGGGCTACACCTTC
CDR3 protein: CASSQFPTEGYTF

V gene: TRBV6-6
J gene: TRBJ2-1
D gene: TRBD1
clone size: -
CDR3 DNA: TGTGCCAGCAATGACAGGGGTGACAATGAGCAGTTCTTC
CDR3 protein: CASNDRGDNEQFF

V gene: TRBV5-4
J gene: TRBJ1-2
D gene: -
clone size: once
CDR3 DNA: TGTGCCAGCAGCCCGCCGGGGCGGCCCCTCTATGGCTACACCTTC
CDR3 protein: CASSPPGRPLYGYTF